Presented here are 25 T cell receptor beta chains from one specimen sequenced in a study of identical twins. In TCRdb, the 5' RACE reads were re-called with MiXCR into one record per CDR3 protein. The sample lists about 470,000 distinct CDR3 sequences, roughly a quarter occurring once. The same data also went into a second study, on T cells expressing NK-cell markers.

Sequencing was done on a sample of CD4+ T cells sorted from blood. The receptors were sampled from a woman between 18 and 30 years old in good health.

In this sample, this clonotype turned up a few times. The chain joins TRBV5-1 to TRBJ1-1; D is uncertain. The V end lost 0 bases, the J end lost 4 bases, and 10 bases lay between the germline ends. The germline V gene has CDR1 SGHRS and CDR2 YFSETQ. The CDR3 totals 14 residues. The CDR3 spells CASSLAERATEAFF. CDR3 in DNA: TGCGCCAGCAGCTTGGCGGAAAGAGCCACTGAAGCTTTCTTT.

The chain combines TRBV10-1 with TRBJ2-3, with TRBD2 matching 13 bases. Germline values: CDR1 WNHNN, CDR2 SYGVQD (reference sequence). The ends lost 11 bases at V and 12 bases at J; junction bases unmatched: 11. The CDR3 has 13 amino acids. DNA of the CDR3: TGCGCCGGAACCGGGACTAGCGGGACCAAACAGTATTTT. It codes for CAGTGTSGTKQYF.

This clonotype was found once. The junction departs from the called germline gene at one end, perhaps through a read error. The chain couples TRBV11-2 to TRBJ2-7; D remains ambiguous. The CDR3 totals 13 residues. Germline V gene lookup returns CDR1 SGHAT and CDR2 FQNNGV. CDR3: CASSRTYPYEQYF. The DNA for the CDR3 is TGTGCCAGCAGCAGGACGTACCCCTATGAGCAGTACTTC.

This clonotype has just a few counts. The rearrangement uses TRBV20-1 and TRBJ2-1; 9 nucleotides match TRBD2. CDR1 and CDR2 from the germline V gene are DFQATT and SNEGSKA (reference sequence). The V and J ends lost 0 bases and 3 bases, in that order; junction bases with no gene match: 9. The CDR3 consists of 17 residues. Here the CDR3 DNA reads TGCAGTGCTAGAGATAAATCGTTTAGCGGGAGCTACAATGAGCAGTTCTTC. The encoded protein is CSARDKSFSGSYNEQFF.

This chain connects TRBV10-2 to TRBJ2-3, with 7 bases aligning to TRBD2. V lost 6 bases to trimming and J lost 1 base; unmatched junction nucleotides: 4. The CDR3 loop spans 14 amino acids. The V gene's germline CDR1 is WSHSY and CDR2 SAAADI. CDR3 DNA: TGCGCCAGCAGGAGGCTAGCGGGCACAGATACGCAGTATTTT. Translated, it gives CASRRLAGTDTQYF.

This chain joins TRBV7-2 and TRBJ2-5, with D possibly TRBD1 on 5 matching bases. Germline CDR1 and CDR2: SGHTA and FQGNSA. The CDR3 is 14 amino acids. V shed 5 bases and J shed 1 base, with 11 bases lying between them. The CDR3 spells CASSPSRVQETQYF. CDR3 DNA: TGTGCCAGCAGCCCCTCCAGGGTCCAAGAGACCCAGTACTTC.

The chain joins TRBV3-1 to TRBJ2-1, with D perhaps matching TRBD2 (7 bases). The V gene lost 4 bases and the J gene lost 5 bases, with 21 bases spanning the gap. Germline V gene sequence: CDR1 LGHDT, CDR2 YNNKEL (reference sequence). There are 17 residues in the CDR3. The CDR3 spells CASSPNIFGGPHNEQFF. The CDR3 region has the DNA TGTGCCAGCAGCCCCAATATATTCGGGGGGCCCCACAATGAGCAGTTCTTC.

A few counts support this clonotype. This chain joins TRBV5-6 and TRBJ2-5; unclear D gene. CDR1 is SGHDT and CDR2 is YYEEEE in the germline V gene. The V end was cut by 0 bases, the J end by 5 bases, with 11 bases between. This CDR3 contains 14 residues. The CDR3 is CASSLALQAETQYF. The DNA of the CDR3 is TGTGCCAGCAGCTTGGCCCTCCAGGCGGAGACCCAGTACTTC. Combining the CDR3 with reference TRBV5-6 and TRBJ2-5 gives the whole variable domain DAGVTQSPTHLIKTRGQQVTLRCSPKSGHDTVSWYQQALGQGPQFIFQYYEEEERQRGNFPDRFSGHQFPNYSSELNVNALLLGDSALYLCASSLALQAETQYFGPGTRLLVL.

The V and J genes are TRBV12-3 or TRBV12-4 and TRBJ2-7; no clear D gene. The CDR3 has 13 residues. V lost 6 bases to trimming and J lost 0 bases, with 9 bases between them. For the CDR3, the DNA is TGTGCCAGCAGATCTAGAGCCTCCTACGAGCAGTACTTC. This sequence encodes CASRSRASYEQYF.

This clonotype was recorded a few times. The CDR3 here is CASSLTTSGRSADTQYF. In DNA form, the CDR3 reads TGTGCCAGCAGCTTGACGACTAGCGGGAGAAGTGCAGATACGCAGTATTTT. V usage is TRBV7-2 and J usage is TRBJ2-3; 12 bases map to TRBD2. After removal of 3 bases from V and 4 bases from J, the junction contained 8 bases not matched to a gene. Germline loops: CDR1 SGHTA, CDR2 FQGNSA. The CDR3 totals 17 residues.

The V gene is TRBV5-1, the J gene TRBJ1-1, with D hard to call. Germline-derived CDR1 and CDR2 are SGHRS and YFSETQ. The CDR3 sequence is 15 residues long. Deletions cut 1 base from V and 1 base from J, with 11 bases between. Here the CDR3 DNA reads TGCGCCAGCAGCTTGATCGGGTCGGAGAACACTGAAGCTTTCTTT. Its translation: CASSLIGSENTEAFF.

This clonotype was observed a handful of times. The V gene is TRBV20-1, the J gene TRBJ2-5; D unclear. Trimming shortened V by 5 bases and J by 6 bases, and 16 bases separated the two germline ends. Per germline, CDR1 DFQATT and CDR2 SNEGSKA (reference sequence). The CDR3 extends over 13 amino acids. The CDR3 sequence is CSAGLVGLQTQYF. The CDR3 DNA reads as TGCAGTGCTGGTCTGGTAGGGTTGCAGACCCAGTACTTC.

The CDR3 coding sequence is TGTGCCAGCAGTTTACTAGCGGATAGCACAGATACGCAGTATTTT. As protein: CASSLLADSTDTQYF. The gene calls are TRBV12-3 or TRBV12-4 and TRBJ2-3, with 7 bases aligning to TRBD2. The CDR3 is 15 amino acids. V shed 2 bases, J shed 0 bases, and the junction held 2 bases outside the gene matches.

A few counts support this clonotype. The chain recombines TRBV14 with TRBJ2-7; a weak D match, TRBD1 (6 bases). The CDR3 extends over 18 amino acids. Per the germline V gene, CDR1 is SGHDN and CDR2 is FVKESK. V was pared by 4 bases and J by 0 bases, with 22 bases between. CDR3 residues: CASSLQGDSRPSSYEQYF. CDR3 in DNA: TGTGCCAGCAGCCTACAGGGAGACTCAAGACCGAGCTCCTACGAGCAGTACTTC.

This clonotype was observed a few times. CDR3 sequence: CSARLAGGRYEQYF. CDR3 sequence (DNA): TGCAGTGCTAGATTGGCGGGGGGACGCTACGAGCAGTACTTC. The V and J genes are TRBV20-1 and TRBJ2-7; TRBD2 aligns across 8 bases. J gave up 3 bases and V 2 bases, and 6 bases lay outside the gene matches. Germline-derived CDR1 and CDR2 are DFQATT and SNEGSKA (reference sequence). This CDR3 comprises 14 residues.

This clonotype was counted a few times. The chain has TRBV11-2 and TRBJ1-2; TRBD1 matches 11 bases. V shed 5 bases and J 0 bases; nucleotides not matched to a gene: 11. CDR3 length: 18 residues. CDR1 is SGHAT and CDR2 is FQNNGV in the germline V gene. This CDR3 reads CASSPDGGTGGTNYGYTF. CDR3 bases: TGTGCCAGCAGCCCCGATGGGGGGACAGGGGGAACTAACTATGGCTACACCTTC.

This clonotype occurred a few times. The chain is built from TRBV6-1 and TRBJ1-2; TRBD1 matches 12 bases. Germline trimming cut 6 bases from V and 14 bases from J; bases unmatched to any gene: 10. The CDR3 extends over 13 amino acids. Germline assignment: CDR1 MNHNS and CDR2 SASEGT. The CDR3 protein is CASREPGQGARTF. The CDR3 DNA follows: TGTGCCAGCAGGGAACCGGGACAGGGGGCGAGGACCTTC.

The rearrangement links TRBV7-9 to TRBJ2-1; the D gene could be TRBD1 or TRBD2 (7 bases each). The germline V gene has CDR1 SEHNR and CDR2 FQNEAQ (reference sequence). V gave up 5 bases and J gave up 5 bases, with 16 bases separating them. This CDR3 has 15 residues. CDR3 sequence (DNA): TGTGCCAGCAGCCAGGGGGGGCCAGGAAACAATGAGCAGTTCTTC. Translating gives CASSQGGPGNNEQFF.

The chain couples TRBV7-2 to TRBJ2-3, with 14 bases identical to TRBD2. V lost 5 bases and J lost 7; bases outside the gene matches: 5. The CDR3 consists of 15 residues. Germline loops: CDR1 SGHTA, CDR2 FQGNSA. CDR3 in DNA: TGTGCCAGCAGCATCGGACTAGCGGGAGGAAATACGCAGTATTTT. Translating it yields CASSIGLAGGNTQYF.

The chain joins TRBV5-1 to TRBJ2-1, with 8 bases fitting TRBD2. V lost 0 bases to trimming and J lost 2 bases; unmatched junction nucleotides: 7. This CDR3 comprises 17 residues. CDR1 SGHRS and CDR2 YFSETQ come from the germline V gene. The CDR3 nucleotides are TGCGCCAGCAGCTTGGCCCTAGCGGGTCGAACCTACAATGAGCAGTTCTTC. Protein: CASSLALAGRTYNEQFF.

In regard to this clonotype: Its ends do not fully match the called genes, so a read error is possible. The chain joins TRBV11-2 to TRBJ2-1, with D possibly TRBD1 on 6 matching bases. The CDR3 is 13 residues long. Germline lookup yields CDR1 SGHAT and CDR2 FQNNGV. The CDR3 is CASRLGQFNEQFF. The CDR3 bases are TGTGCCAGCAGATTAGGACAGTTCAATGAGCAGTTCTTC. The variable domain in full, with the rest retrieved from reference TRBV11-2 and TRBJ2-1, is EAGVAQSPRYKIIEKRQSVAFWCNPISGHATLYWYQQILGQGPKLLIQFQNNGVVDDSQLPKDRFSAERLKGVDSTLKIQPAKLEDSAVYLCASRLGQFNEQFFGPGTRLTVL.

The V and J genes are TRBV20-1 and TRBJ2-3; the D gene is possibly TRBD1 (6 bases). Per germline, CDR1 DFQATT and CDR2 SNEGSKA (reference sequence). The CDR3 covers 13 residues. Trimming stripped 1 base from V and 4 bases from J, with 9 bases between. CDR3 nucleotide sequence: TGCAGTGCTAGAGCACAGGGTCCAGATACGCAGTATTTT. Its translation is CSARAQGPDTQYF.

This clonotype turned up a few times. The chain carries TRBV20-1 and TRBJ2-2; D possibly corresponds to TRBD2 (5 bases). Germline V gene lookup returns CDR1 DFQATT and CDR2 SNEGSKA (reference sequence). The CDR3 has 14 residues. The V end was cut by 4 bases, the J end by 2 bases, with 11 bases between. CDR3 sequence: CSAMLATNTGELFF. The CDR3 bases are TGCAGTGCTATGTTAGCGACAAACACCGGGGAGCTGTTTTTT.

This clonotype was detected only a few times. The chain employs TRBV20-1 and TRBJ2-3, with D possibly being TRBD1 or TRBD2 (5 bases each). This CDR3 region has 15 residues. Germline lookup yields CDR1 DFQATT and CDR2 SNEGSKA (reference sequence). V was cut by 0 bases and J by 0 bases, with 10 bases left in between. Written as DNA, the CDR3 is TGCAGTGCTAGAGATATTGGGGGTAGCACAGATACGCAGTATTTT. It specifies CSARDIGGSTDTQYF.

The CDR3 is CASSPPLAREQFF. The CDR3 DNA reads as TGTGCCAGCTCACCACCTCTAGCACGAGAGCAGTTCTTC. The chain is built from TRBV18 and TRBJ2-1, with D perhaps matching TRBD2 (5 bases). Trimming shortened V by 0 bases and J by 10 bases, and 10 bases separated the two germline ends. CDR3 length equals 13 residues. The germline V gene has CDR1 KGHSH and CDR2 LQKENI.